The rows below give T cell receptor beta chains drawn from one sample of a study of T cell responses to AZD1222 COVID-19 vaccine. Sequencing was performed with immunoSEQ multiplex PCR; in TCRdb, only in-frame clones are kept and a portion is missing. Here the sample spans fewer than 95,000 clones, over 75% being singletons. The sample here was peripheral blood, taken 28 days after the second AZD1222 dose. These receptors originate from an adult who received the AZD1222 COVID-19 vaccine. Each CDR3 is given with its conserved first and last residue.

V: TRBV12-5
J: TRBJ1-1
CDR3: CASGLPRQGHTEAFF

V: TRBV6-2/TRBV6-3
J: TRBJ1-1
CDR3: CASSYRRGTEAFF

V: TRBV19
J: TRBJ1-1
CDR3: CASHIFNRGTEAFF

V: TRBV5-5
J: TRBJ1-3
CDR3: CASRGRDGSNSGNTIYF

V: TRBV5-6
J: TRBJ2-3
CDR3: CASSSTRNDTQYF

V: TRBV6-5
J: TRBJ1-4
CDR3: CPVCRSPEEKLFF

V: TRBV5-6
J: TRBJ1-2
CDR3: CASRPRQLANYGYTF

V: TRBV5-1
J: TRBJ1-3
CDR3: CASSLDGATGNTIYF

V: TRBV28
J: TRBJ2-3
CDR3: CASSLFGDNQSTDTQYF

V: TRBV7-3
J: TRBJ2-2
CDR3: CASSLFGTTNTGELFF

V: TRBV29-1
J: TRBJ1-2
CDR3: CSVVEQGADGYTF

V: TRBV6-4
J: TRBJ2-3
CDR3: CASSDSQLGADTQYF

V: TRBV6-2/TRBV6-3
J: TRBJ1-6
CDR3: CASSYDGDRAVSPLHF

V: TRBV28
J: TRBJ1-5
CDR3: CASIRSLNQPQHF

V: TRBV29-1
J: TRBJ1-2
CDR3: CSVEEQVHYGYTF

V: TRBV30
J: TRBJ1-2
CDR3: CAWNRDSTNYGYTF

V: TRBV11-2
J: TRBJ1-2
CDR3: CASSSPRGLGYTF

V: TRBV9
J: TRBJ1-1
CDR3: CASSPYGATSTEAFF

V: TRBV6-5
J: TRBJ1-6
CDR3: CASSSGRGSYNSPLHF

V: TRBV6-5
J: TRBJ1-1
CDR3: CASSYSTGRAFF

V: TRBV30
J: TRBJ1-3
CDR3: CAWSPPGLAGNTIYF

V: TRBV27
J: TRBJ1-6
CDR3: CASSFETSSYNSPLHF

V: TRBV25-1
J: TRBJ2-1
CDR3: CASSAPGGAYNEQFF

V: TRBV30
J: TRBJ1-5
CDR3: CAWSGQGIFQPQHF

V: TRBV5-4
J: TRBJ1-1
CDR3: CASARWGSDTEAFF

V: TRBV5-1
J: TRBJ1-2
CDR3: CASSPPRRGYGYTF